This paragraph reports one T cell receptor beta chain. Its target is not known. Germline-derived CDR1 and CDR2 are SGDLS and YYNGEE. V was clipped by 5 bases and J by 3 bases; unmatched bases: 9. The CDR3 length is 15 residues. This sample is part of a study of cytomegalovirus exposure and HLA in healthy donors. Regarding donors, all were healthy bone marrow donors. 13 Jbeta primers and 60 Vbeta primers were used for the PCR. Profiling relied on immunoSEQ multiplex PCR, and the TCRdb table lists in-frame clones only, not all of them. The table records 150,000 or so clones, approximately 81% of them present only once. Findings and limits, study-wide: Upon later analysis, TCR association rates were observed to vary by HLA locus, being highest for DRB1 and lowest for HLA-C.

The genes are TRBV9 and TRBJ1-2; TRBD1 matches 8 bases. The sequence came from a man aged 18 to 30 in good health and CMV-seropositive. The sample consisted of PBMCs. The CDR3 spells CASRYGQGPDYGYTF. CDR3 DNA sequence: TGTGCCAGCAGATACGGACAGGGTCCGGACTATGGCTACACCTTC.